This T cell receptor beta chain was obtained from a study of T-cell reconstitution after alpha-beta-depleted transplantation in children. Unique molecular identifiers were built into the TCRbeta library. TCRdb itself ran the PCR reads through MiXCR, one entry per CDR3 protein. The table shows approximately 630,000 distinct CDR3 sequences, with over 10% occurring only once. General study findings and limits: About two months after transplant, alpha-beta T cells reportedly came from several hundred expanded graft clones. High day-60 TCRbeta diversity in some patients came from surviving recipient T cells and thymic progenitors. Most T-cell counts and diversity one year after the transplant came from T cells that were newly produced.

This clonotype was seen a few times. Its antigen is still unknown. J lost 1 base, V lost 0 bases, and 4 bases had no gene match. The CDR3 consists of 16 residues. Looked up from germline, CDR1 is LGHDT and CDR2 is YNNKEL (reference sequence). The chain carries TRBV3-1 and TRBJ2-3, with 7 bases lining up with TRBD2. The sequence derives from a girl aged 2 to 9 with congenital amegakaryocytic thrombocytopenia, due to receive a stem cell transplant. The sample was PBMCs, taken before TCRalphabeta/CD19-depleted stem cell transplant. The CDR3 nucleotides are TGTGCCAGCAGCCAAGACATAGCGGGCCGCACAGATACGCAGTATTTT. The encoded protein is CASSQDIAGRTDTQYF.